Following are 6 T cell receptor beta chains from one sample sequenced in a study of tumor-infiltrating lymphocytes in oesophageal squamous cell carcinoma listed by TCRdb under 2016. Library creation used PCR. TCRdb names Illumina HiSeq 2000 as the instrument used. In TCRdb, the public reads were trimmed at Q25 with fastp and aligned with MiXCR, with productive beta chains retained. Each CDR3 protein gets just one entry, which takes the most common genes and DNA from the rows behind it. This sample comprises around 6,200 distinct CDR3 sequences, roughly 15% of them detected only once. The top ten clones comprise around a sixth of the sample. Sequenced: esophageal tumor tissue. Source of these receptors: a male donor with esophageal squamous cell carcinoma.

A remark on this clonotype: A much larger clonotype is one base distant, so this may be a read error. The chain combines TRBV5-1 with TRBJ2-4, with unresolved D. The J call could be wrong; TRBJ2-7 is a better fit for the DNA end. Per germline, CDR1 SGHRS and CDR2 YFSETQ. The CDR3 covers 14 residues. CDR3 sequence (DNA): TGCGCCAGCGGCTTGGTAGCTTACGGCGGCGAGCAGTACTTC. Its protein product is CASGLVAYGGEQYF.

This clonotype was detected many times. J is TRBJ1-1 and V is TRBV5-6; maybe TRBD1 (5 bases). Trimming cost V 0 bases and J 3 bases, with 9 bases left between them. Germline V gene data show CDR1 as SGHDT and CDR2 as YYEEEE. The length of the CDR3 is 14 residues. DNA of the CDR3: TGTGCCAGCAGCTTGGCCGCGACAGACACTGAAGCTTTCTTT. This codes for CASSLAATDTEAFF.

To note about this clonotype: A much larger clone differs from this one at a single base, so this may be a read error. Without the conserved terminal phenylalanine or tryptophan, this CDR3 likely stems from a read error. The chain couples TRBV5-5 to TRBJ1-2, with D possibly TRBD1 on 6 matching bases. CDR3 length: 13 amino acids. V gave up 5 bases and J gave up 6 bases, with 14 bases separating them. Germline-derived CDR1 and CDR2 are SGHKS and YYEKEE (reference sequence). The CDR3 coding sequence is TGTGCCAGCAGTTCAACGAACAGGGATGGCTACACCTTA. Its protein is CASSSTNRDGYTL.

This clonotype was picked up many times. The chain links TRBV6-2 or TRBV6-3 to TRBJ2-1; D ambiguous. V dropped 6 bases and J dropped 0 bases, with 9 bases sitting between them. Germline V CDR1 and CDR2: MNHEY, SVGEGT. The CDR3 spans 14 residues. Written as DNA, the CDR3 is TGTGCCAGCAGCCGAGGATACTCCTACAATGAGCAGTTCTTC. Amino acid sequence: CASSRGYSYNEQFF.

The sample holds many counts of this clonotype. J is TRBJ2-5 and V is TRBV19; D is perhaps TRBD1 (5 bases). The CDR3 contains 13 residues. With 1 base removed from V and 11 bases from J, the gap between germline ends came to 14 bases. Germline-derived CDR1 and CDR2 are LNHDA and SQIVND (reference sequence). In DNA, the CDR3 is TGTGCCAGTAGTATAGCCGAAGGGGCGAAGCAGTACTTC. Translated: CASSIAEGAKQYF.

This clonotype was recorded at least ten times. The V call is TRBV6-1, the J call TRBJ2-2, with 7 bases matching TRBD1. Germline V CDR1 and CDR2: MNHNS, SASEGT. The CDR3 sequence is 14 residues long. The ends lost 7 bases at V and 7 bases at J; junction bases unmatched: 9. In nucleotides, the CDR3 is TGTGCCAGCAACATACAGGGGTCTTACGGGGAGCTGTTTTTT. Protein: CASNIQGSYGELFF.